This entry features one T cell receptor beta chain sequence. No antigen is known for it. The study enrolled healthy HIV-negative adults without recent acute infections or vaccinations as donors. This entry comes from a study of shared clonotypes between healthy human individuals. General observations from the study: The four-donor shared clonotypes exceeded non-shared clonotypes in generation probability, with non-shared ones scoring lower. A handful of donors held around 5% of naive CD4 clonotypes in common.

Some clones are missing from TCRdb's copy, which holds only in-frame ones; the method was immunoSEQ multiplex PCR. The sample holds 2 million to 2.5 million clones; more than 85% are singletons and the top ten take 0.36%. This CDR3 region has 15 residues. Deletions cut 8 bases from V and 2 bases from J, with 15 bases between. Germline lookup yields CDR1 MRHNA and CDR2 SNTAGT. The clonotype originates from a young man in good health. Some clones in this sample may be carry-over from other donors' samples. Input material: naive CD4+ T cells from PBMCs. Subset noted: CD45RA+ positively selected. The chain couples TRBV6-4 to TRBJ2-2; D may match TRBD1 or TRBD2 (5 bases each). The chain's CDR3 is CASGLGTANTGELFF. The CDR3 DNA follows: TGTGCCAGCGGATTAGGGACCGCAAACACCGGGGAGCTGTTTTTT.